The clone carrying this TCR beta chain turned up a few times. No antigen is known for it. A single record per CDR3 protein comes from TCRdb applying MiXCR to the 5' RACE reads. Of about 360,000 distinct CDR3 sequences in the sample, roughly 14% are singletons; the top ten hold 1.1%. The data were obtained in a study of CD8 T cells in ankylosing spondylitis. Broader study findings: Prior work had noted some motif variants in reactive arthritis blood and synovial fluid.

Germline CDR1 SQVTM, CDR2 ANQGSEA. The CDR3 sequence is 13 residues long. V lost 6 bases, J lost 7 bases, and 16 bases lay in between. The rearrangement uses TRBV29-1 and TRBJ2-1; no definite D call. Sequencing input: blood, either unsorted or a sorted T cell fraction (not recorded which). This receptor was obtained from a male donor with ankylosing spondylitis or in good health (not recorded which). In DNA form, the CDR3 reads TGCAGCGTCTGGATCTCTATGAGGAATGAGCAGTTCTTC. Translated, it gives CSVWISMRNEQFF.